This T cell receptor beta chain originates from a study of CD8 T cells in Susac syndrome. The wider study: At blood draw, Susac syndrome patients were therapy-naive, on corticosteroids, or on intravenous immunoglobulin alone.

With random hexamers, 0.5 to 1 ug RNA was reverse transcribed. Multiplex PCR with immunoSEQ amplified the TCR beta CDR3 across 54 Vbeta and 13 Jbeta. TCRdb recomputed calls from the immunoSEQ multiplex PCR reads with MiXCR, one row per CDR3 protein. The sample lists around 95,000 distinct CDR3 sequences, roughly 96% occurring once. V was cut by 5 bases and J by 4 bases, with 11 bases left in between. The CDR3 is 14 residues long. Source material: CD8+ T cells from PBMCs. The sequence was collected from a human donor with Susac syndrome. The V and J genes are TRBV12-3 or TRBV12-4 and TRBJ2-2; D call uncertain. The CDR3 coding sequence is TGTGCCAGCAGTCCGAGCAAGGGCACCGGGGAGCTGTTTTTT. Translating it yields CASSPSKGTGELFF.